This T cell receptor (beta chain) stems from a study of blood T cell repertoires in COVID-19. Study-wide context: The samples span acute and convalescent COVID-19 from the United States, Italy and Spain. PBMCs, B-cell-depleted T cells, or T cells were the source of the cDNA or gDNA that made up the material.

Per the original data handling: It was from reference gene primer amplification that nucleated cell counts were estimated. TCRdb keeps only in-frame clones here, not all; method: immunoSEQ multiplex PCR. V and J calls and clone size come straight from that table; D and trimming were deduced from the DNA. The repertoire holds 60,000 to 85,000 clones, roughly three quarters seen once, with roughly 6.5% in the top ten. The germline V gene encodes CDR1 MNHNY and CDR2 SVGAGI (reference sequence). The V end lost 2 bases, the J end lost 7 bases, and 14 bases lay between the germline ends. CDR3 size: 14 residues.

Sequencing input: peripheral blood. The V gene is TRBV6-6, the J gene TRBJ2-5; tentatively, D is TRBD2 (6 bases). This TCR came from a woman aged 55 to 70 with acute or convalescent COVID-19. CDR3 nucleotide sequence: TGTGCCAGCAGTTACCTACTAGCAAGGGGGACCCAGTACTTC. Its protein product is CASSYLLARGTQYF.